Below are 19 T cell receptor beta chains sequenced from a single sample in a study of T cells in Graves' hyperthyroidism and ophthalmopathy (dated by TCRdb to about 2019). The library was prepared using multiplex PCR. The run used an Illumina HiSeq 2000. The TCR beta CDR3 regions were amplified from the RNA transcripts. The first round of RT-PCR for the TCR CDR3 was performed with the HTBI primer set and the Qiagen OneStep RT-PCR kit. The public reads were reanalyzed by TCRdb: fastp trimming at Q25, MiXCR alignment, in-frame beta chains only. Every distinct CDR3 protein forms one entry, paired with its most common genes and DNA. The sample includes 350,000 or so distinct CDR3 sequences, with 15% to 20% observed a single time. The top ten clonotypes cover about 14% of the sample. The sequenced sample was blood. These TCRs come from a woman aged 40 to 49 with Graves' ophthalmopathy.

Ten or more counts support this clonotype. The chain links TRBV28 to TRBJ1-1; D gene ambiguous. The CDR3 spans 17 residues. V shed 3 bases and J shed 0 bases, with 17 bases lying between them. The germline gives CDR1 MDHEN, CDR2 SYDVKM. DNA for the CDR3: TGTGCCAGCAGTTTCCATCCGGGGATTCGGGTGAACACTGAAGCTTTCTTT. The encoded protein is CASSFHPGIRVNTEAFF.

The table lists this clonotype with many counts. The chain recombines TRBV7-2 with TRBJ2-7; unclear D gene. With 1 base removed from V and 5 bases from J, the gap between germline ends came to 12 bases. CDR1 and CDR2 from the germline V gene are SGHTA and FQGNSA. This CDR3 has 14 amino acids. The CDR3 spells CASSLVGSSHEQYF. For the CDR3, the DNA is TGTGCCAGCAGCTTAGTCGGTAGTTCCCACGAGCAGTACTTC.

This clonotype has ten or more counts. The genes are TRBV7-8 and TRBJ1-5; D not certain. Germline lookup yields CDR1 SGHVS and CDR2 FQNEAQ. Trimming shortened V by 5 bases and J by 0 bases, and 14 bases separated the two germline ends. The CDR3 totals 16 residues. CDR3 protein: CASSPIRTSSNQPQHF. CDR3 DNA: TGTGCCAGCAGCCCGATTCGGACGAGTAGCAATCAGCCCCAGCATTTT.

There are many counts of this clonotype. The rearrangement links TRBV27 to TRBJ1-2, with TRBD1 matching over 8 bases. This CDR3 contains 15 residues. Germline trimming cut 5 bases from V and 5 bases from J; bases unmatched to any gene: 10. Germline values: CDR1 MNHEY, CDR2 SMNVEV (reference sequence). Written as DNA, the CDR3 is TGTGCCAGCAGTCCAAACGGACAGGGTTGGTATGGCTACACCTTC. Its translation: CASSPNGQGWYGYTF.

This clonotype was counted at least ten times. The genes are TRBV12-3 or TRBV12-4 and TRBJ2-5, with TRBD2 matching over 9 bases. This CDR3 contains 14 residues. The J segment lost 3 bases and the V segment lost 5 bases, leaving 4 bases of the junction unmatched. The CDR3 is CASSPGLAKETQYF. For the CDR3, the DNA is TGTGCCAGCAGTCCGGGACTAGCTAAAGAGACCCAGTACTTC.

In its sample, this clonotype was seen many times. The rearrangement links TRBV7-9 to TRBJ2-7; 8 bases line up with TRBD2. V lost 2 bases to trimming and J lost 2 bases; unmatched junction nucleotides: 2. From germline, CDR1 is SEHNR and CDR2 FQNEAQ (reference sequence). The CDR3 sequence is 14 residues long. CDR3: CASSLWGLAYEQYF. Here the CDR3 DNA reads TGTGCCAGCAGCTTATGGGGACTAGCCTACGAGCAGTACTTC.

Turning to this clonotype: A much more abundant neighbour one base away suggests this may be a read error. The chain combines TRBV12-3 or TRBV12-4 with TRBJ1-5, with 8 nucleotides matching TRBD1. CDR3 length equals 14 residues. CDR3 amino acids: CASRKTGADQPKHF. The CDR3 DNA is TGTGCCAGCAGGAAGACAGGGGCAGATCAGCCCAAGCATTTT.

The genes are TRBV12-3 or TRBV12-4 and TRBJ2-5, with D perhaps TRBD2 (5 bases). The CDR3 loop spans 13 amino acids. Trimming left V 6 bases short and J 5 bases short, with 13 bases between. The CDR3 reads CASSPRVGETQYF. The CDR3 DNA reads TGTGCCAGCAGCCCGAGGGTTGGGGAGACCCAGTACTTC.

This clonotype was recorded many times. This chain links TRBV29-1 with TRBJ2-7; 7 bases are shared with TRBD1. Trimming cost V 7 bases and J 3 bases; bases outside gene matches: 3. CDR1 and CDR2 (germline): SQVTM, ANQGSEA. The CDR3 is made up of 11 amino acids. In DNA, the CDR3 is TGCAGCGCCCACAGGGGCTACGAGCAGTACTTC. It yields the protein CSAHRGYEQYF.

This clonotype occurred many times. The CDR3 here is CASSLPGSGGEQYF. The CDR3 DNA is TGTGCCAGCAGTTTACCCGGGAGCGGGGGCGAGCAGTACTTC. The V call is TRBV28, the J call TRBJ2-7; TRBD2 agrees at 8 bases. This CDR3 is 14 amino acids long. CDR1 is MDHEN and CDR2 is SYDVKM in the germline V gene. Trimming took 2 bases from V and 6 from J; bases not matched to a gene: 6.

This clonotype came up many times. The V gene is TRBV11-1, the J gene TRBJ2-2; 7 bases fit TRBD1. V dropped 4 bases and J dropped 7; count of bases not matched to a gene: 9. Germline V gives CDR1 SGHAT, CDR2 FQDESV (reference sequence). CDR3 size: 15 residues. CDR3 bases: TGTGCCAGCAGCTCACCGACAGGGCCGGTCGGGGAGCTGTTTTTT. Translation gives CASSSPTGPVGELFF.

This clonotype appeared many times. The gene calls are TRBV30 and TRBJ1-1; no clear D gene. The CDR3 consists of 13 residues. Trimming stripped 4 bases from V and 3 bases from J, with 12 bases between. Germline V gives CDR1 GTSNPN, CDR2 SVGIG (reference sequence). CDR3 sequence reads: CAWTPTPDTEAFF. DNA of the CDR3: TGTGCCTGGACACCCACCCCCGACACTGAAGCTTTCTTT.

This clonotype was seen at least ten times. The chain joins TRBV5-6 to TRBJ1-1; D is possibly TRBD1 (6 bases). Germline V CDR1 and CDR2: SGHDT, YYEEEE. The CDR3 contains 15 residues. Deletions cut 4 bases from V and 1 base from J, with 14 bases between. This chain's CDR3 is CASSAQGRGNTEAFF. For the CDR3, the DNA is TGTGCCAGCAGCGCACAGGGACGGGGGAACACTGAAGCTTTCTTT.

This clonotype was counted many times. The rearrangement uses TRBV7-2 and TRBJ2-5; weak D call: TRBD2 (6 bases). The V gene lost 0 bases and the J gene lost 4 bases, with 9 bases spanning the gap. Germline CDR1 reads SGHTA; CDR2 reads FQGNSA. The CDR3 sequence is 14 residues long. The CDR3 sequence is CASSLAGGSETQYF. The CDR3, as DNA: TGTGCCAGCAGCTTAGCTGGGGGGTCAGAGACCCAGTACTTC.

There are many counts of this clonotype. The chain uses TRBV6-2 or TRBV6-3 and TRBJ2-7; TRBD1 or TRBD2 may be the D gene (5 bases each). The V gene's germline CDR1 is MNHEY and CDR2 SVGEGT. The CDR3 extends over 14 amino acids. Deletions cut 6 bases from V and 4 bases from J, with 16 bases between. CDR3 protein: CASSYGWGKYEQYF. In nucleotides, the CDR3 is TGTGCCAGCAGCTACGGGTGGGGGAAATACGAGCAGTACTTC.

This clonotype was counted ten times or more. The J gene is TRBJ1-2, the V gene TRBV29-1, with D possibly TRBD1 on 6 matching bases. The germline CDR1 and CDR2 sequences are SQVTM and ANQGSEA. The V and J ends lost 6 bases and 4 bases respectively, with 12 bases between them. This CDR3 has 12 residues. The CDR3 DNA follows: TGCAGCGTAACAGGGATAGCCTATGGCTACACCTTC. Translation gives CSVTGIAYGYTF.

There are many counts of this clonotype. The rearrangement links TRBV20-1 to TRBJ1-5; no firm D call. The CDR3 extends over 14 amino acids. Trimming took 0 bases from V and 7 from J, leaving 13 bases between them. In germline, CDR1 is DFQATT, CDR2 SNEGSKA (reference sequence). The CDR3: CSARDYRVDQPQHF. The DNA for the CDR3 is TGCAGTGCTAGAGATTATCGGGTTGACCAGCCCCAGCATTTT.

This clonotype was seen many times. V is TRBV3-1 and J is TRBJ2-7, with 10 bases lining up with TRBD2. J was trimmed by 2 bases and V by 1 base; bases with no gene match: 5. The CDR3 sequence is 16 residues long. Germline CDR1 reads LGHDT; CDR2 reads YNNKEL (reference sequence). This CDR3 reads CASSQVFLAGAYEQYF. The DNA for the CDR3 is TGTGCCAGCAGCCAAGTCTTTCTAGCGGGGGCCTACGAGCAGTACTTC.

V is TRBV5-1 and J is TRBJ2-7, with D perhaps TRBD2 (6 bases). This CDR3 contains 13 residues. Germline CDR1 and CDR2: SGHRS and YFSETQ. Between the trimmed V and J ends, which lost 0 bases and 12 bases, there was a span of 16 bases. CDR3 nucleotides: TGCGCCAGCAGCTTGGGGGACCGGGAGCCGCGGTACTTC. Translated: CASSLGDREPRYF.